Following are 12 T cell receptor beta chains from one sample sequenced in a study of T cell responses to AZD1222 COVID-19 vaccine (dated by TCRdb to 2020 to 2022). The time point label of this sample denotes: baseline before first vaccination. Library preparation used the immunoSEQ multiplex PCR assay. Here the immuneACCESS table is served through TCRdb, limited to in-frame sequences with V and J called. Missing clones are a known gap in these copies; in checked studies unresolved V genes cover under half, and the rest lacks a known reason. The sample table holds 150,000 to 200,000 clones, of which around 90% were seen once. About 6% of the sample is taken by the ten largest. The material was peripheral blood, obtained on day 0 of AZD1222 vaccination. These receptors all stem from an adult in good health.

The chain carries TRBV6-5 and TRBJ2-7; 8 nucleotides agree with TRBD1. The V gene's germline CDR1 is MNHEY and CDR2 SVGAGI. The CDR3 length is 14 residues. With 7 bases clipped from V and 2 bases from J, the junction kept 7 bases outside the gene matches. The DNA of the CDR3 is TGTGCCAGCACTTCTGGGACAGGCACCTACGAGCAGTACTTC. Its translation is CASTSGTGTYEQYF.

The chain has TRBV3-1 (or the pseudogene TRBV3-2) and TRBJ2-6; 7 bases align to TRBD1. The CDR3 loop spans 17 amino acids. J was trimmed by 4 bases and V by 2 bases; bases with no gene match: 8. Germline V gene lookup returns CDR1 LGHDT and CDR2 YNNKEL (reference sequence). This chain's CDR3 is CASSQSGRGSGANVLTF. In DNA, the CDR3 is TGTGCCAGCAGCCAATCGGGCAGGGGGTCGGGGGCCAACGTCCTGACTTTC.

The rearrangement joins TRBV2 to TRBJ1-5; D unclear. The CDR3 covers 14 residues. Germline-derived CDR1 and CDR2 are SNHLY and FYNNEI. V was pared by 3 bases and J by 10 bases, with 16 bases between. The CDR3 DNA reads TGTGCCAGCAGTGAGCGAGGTGGTGGAGTACCCCAGCATTTT. Translation gives CASSERGGGVPQHF.

The rearrangement links TRBV3-1 (or the pseudogene TRBV3-2) to TRBJ1-4; no clear D gene. There are 12 residues in the CDR3. Trimming left V 0 bases short and J 8 bases short, with 4 bases between. CDR1 LGHDT and CDR2 YNNKEL come from the germline V gene (reference sequence). CDR3 sequence: CASSQEGEKLFF. CDR3 in DNA: TGTGCCAGCAGCCAAGAAGGAGAAAAACTGTTTTTT.

The chain is built from TRBV4-3 and TRBJ1-6; maybe TRBD1 (6 bases). V was clipped by 1 base and J by 5 bases, with 12 bases between them. This CDR3 comprises 16 residues. Looked up from germline, CDR1 is LGHNA and CDR2 is YSLEER. CDR3 nucleotide sequence: TGCGCCAGCAGCCAAGGTCAACAGGGAAATAATTCACCCCTCCACTTT. It translates to CASSQGQQGNNSPLHF.

This clone appeared once. The chain carries TRBV4-1 and TRBJ1-5; TRBD1 aligns across 7 bases. The CDR3 runs 14 residues. Germline CDR1 MGHRA, CDR2 YSYEKL. The V and J ends lost 5 bases and 3 bases, in that order; junction bases with no gene match: 4. CDR3: CASSLTGVNQPQHF. Written as DNA, the CDR3 is TGCGCCAGCAGCTTAACAGGGGTCAATCAGCCCCAGCATTTT.

This chain joins TRBV11-3 and TRBJ2-1; no clear D gene. This CDR3 comprises 15 residues. The germline V and J ends were trimmed by 1 base and 6 bases, with 13 bases remaining between them. Germline V gene data show CDR1 as SGHNT and CDR2 as YENEEA. CDR3 in amino acids: CASSLVSSTGNEQFF. The CDR3 region has the DNA TGTGCCAGCAGCTTAGTTTCGTCGACCGGCAATGAGCAGTTCTTC.

The V gene is TRBV24-1, the J gene TRBJ1-2; D perhaps matches TRBD1 (5 bases). Trimming cost V 1 base and J 5 bases, with 16 bases left between them. This CDR3 comprises 16 residues. Germline V gene sequence: CDR1 KGHDR, CDR2 SFDVKD. CDR3 sequence (DNA): TGTGCCACCAGTGATTTCCCGGGGCCTACTTCGTATGGCTACACCTTC. This gives the protein CATSDFPGPTSYGYTF.

In its sample, this clone was seen once. The gene calls are TRBV2 and TRBJ1-5; D gene unclear. Germline CDR1 reads SNHLY; CDR2 reads FYNNEI. The germline V and J ends were trimmed by 2 bases and 6 bases, with 17 bases remaining between them. The CDR3 loop spans 16 amino acids. The CDR3 DNA reads as TGTGCCAGCAGTGAAAGGAGGGCCGCTTCAGGTCAGCCCCAGCATTTT. This translates into CASSERRAASGQPQHF.

J is TRBJ2-3 and V is TRBV28; D unclear. Germline V gene lookup returns CDR1 MDHEN and CDR2 SYDVKM. The CDR3 has 13 amino acids. Trimming stripped 8 bases from V and 4 bases from J, with 13 bases between. The DNA of the CDR3 is TGTGCCAGCGGGATCAACAGTCCAGATACGCAGTATTTT. This translates into CASGINSPDTQYF.

The CDR3 is CASSTPGQRGSGNTIYF. The CDR3 DNA is TGTGCCAGCAGTACCCCGGGACAGCGAGGCTCTGGAAACACCATATATTTT. The V gene is TRBV27, the J gene TRBJ1-3; 7 bases match TRBD1. V dropped 5 bases and J dropped 0; count of bases not matched to a gene: 10. Germline V gene data show CDR1 as MNHEY and CDR2 as SMNVEV (reference sequence). The CDR3 sequence is 17 residues long.

The gene calls are TRBV10-3 and TRBJ2-7; either TRBD1 or TRBD2 may supply D (5 bases each). CDR1 ENHRY and CDR2 SYGVKD come from the germline V gene. The CDR3 is 12 amino acids. CDR3 nucleotides: TGTGCATCCGGGGACGCTTCCTACGAGCAGTACTTC. Translated: CASGDASYEQYF.